The entry below gives a single TCR beta chain sequence along with its context. Its antigen has not been determined. No clone much larger than this one lies a single base away; base qualities are absent. The data belong to a study of radiation and T cells in renal cell carcinoma (TCRdb year 2020). At the level of the whole study: The samples were obtained from a clinical trial, where primary renal cell carcinomas were treated with 15 Gy stereotactic body radiation therapy and then removed by nephrectomy 4 weeks afterward. In the approximately 53 samples combined, some 4 million unique CDR3 nucleotide sequences were found, encoding about 3 million unique CDR3 amino acid sequences. In total, approximately 51 samples, comprising approximately 26 tumors and roughly 27 peripheral blood samples, were subjected to TCR beta sequencing.

Overall study outcomes, separate from this receptor: An increase in top tumor clonotypes in blood was observed from baseline to 2 weeks post-radiation, followed by contraction by 4 weeks, which was taken to suggest transient expansion of tumor-resident clones. Changes in the blood repertoire were not tracked past 4 weeks after treatment. Because the trial had a single-armed design, the trial could not examine how radiation dose or scheduling affected the TCR repertoire. No pretreatment tumor biopsies were available, so the baseline intratumoral presence of clonotypes could not be determined.

The sample's time point label, in plain terms: baseline pretreatment blood. Taken with the paper, the label for treatment or condition translates to: 15 Gy SBRT to primary tumor, nephrectomy 4 weeks later. To track tumor-enriched clonotypes, serial peripheral blood was sampled from radiation-treated patients at baseline and at 2 weeks and 4 weeks after SBRT. Every patient had renal cell carcinoma of clear cell pathology. Genomic DNA for TCR sequencing was prepared using the QIAamp DNA Blood Mini Kit (Qiagen). The analyses included only samples that passed all quality control checks. Spanning cysteine to phenylalanine, the CDR3 consists of 15 amino acids. The only DNA kept is the CDR3, 45 bases in frame from the first base. Per the germline V gene, SGHAT is the CDR1 and FQNNGV is the CDR2. V is shortened by 0 bases, J by 1 base, and the region joining them spans 8 bases. TCR beta libraries were generated from genomic DNA with the immunoSEQ kit, following the manufacturer's recommendations. For library preparation, a first multiplex PCR was performed with proprietary primers, followed by a second PCR in which unique barcodes were added, and bead cleanups were performed after each round. Each sample batch included a kit-provided positive control reaction and a negative control reaction. The final libraries underwent checking on an Agilent 4200 TapeStation D1000 ScreenTape, volumetric pooling, and quantification by qPCR. Sequencing ran on an Illumina NextSeq500 with a MidOutput 150-cycle cartridge, using 156 Read1 and 15 Index1 cycles with kit custom primers. The pooled library was loaded at about 0.93 pM with roughly 19% PhiX control spiked in. Per the original workflow: Vendor-processed data were analyzed in R, with a clonotype defined as all T cells sharing the same CDR3 nucleotide sequence. For clone abundance analyses, frequencies were normalized to the 10,000 most abundant clones in each sample. Public T cell clones, which averaged fewer than five per sample, were removed prior to analysis. Tumor-enriched and baseline blood-enriched clonotypes were defined by at least a 32-fold difference in abundance between compartments. A beta-binomial differential abundance model was used to identify clonotypes that were expanded or contracted between blood time points. The Baroni-Urbani and Buser coefficient was used to measure tumor-blood repertoire similarity, and groups were compared with two-tailed Wilcoxon tests in R. TCRdb holds this immuneACCESS table with in-frame rearrangements only. Some clones are missing; in checked studies, unresolved V genes explain under half, and the rest has no known cause. V and J calls and clone size are copied from that table; D and trimming were computed from the DNA. Across this sample there are 100,000 to 150,000 clones, with around 83% seen only once. Less than 3.5% of the sample comes from the top ten.

The material was blood, obtained from a patient whose treatment included radiotherapy and nephrectomy. The sequence was collected from an older woman with renal cell carcinoma. The V gene is TRBV11-2 and the J gene is TRBJ2-3; the D gene lacks a confident call. The CDR3 is CASSLEWSRTDTQYF. The sequenced DNA: TGTGCCAGCAGCTTAGAATGGTCCCGCACAGATACGCAGTATTTT.